This T cell receptor beta chain is drawn from a study of cytomegalovirus exposure and HLA in healthy donors. There are a few counts of this clone. Its antigen is unknown. The CDR3 sequence is 15 residues long. Germline V gene sequence: CDR1 MNHNY, CDR2 SVGAGI (reference sequence). Losses at the gene ends were 0 bases for V and 3 bases for J; bases not matched to a gene: 1. Study conclusions and caveats: The study labeled 170 or so TCR beta chains cytomegalovirus-associated. TCR beta sequences reportedly predicted the HLA-A and HLA-B alleles of most subjects accurately. Later analysis associated a missense DCLRE1C variant with TCR beta V- and J-gene trimming.

The study ran its PCR with 60 Vbeta and 13 Jbeta primers. Here immunoSEQ multiplex PCR was the method, and the copy in TCRdb shows in-frame clones only, minus some. The sample carries 90,000 to 120,000 clones, approximately 81% recorded once. The V and J genes are TRBV6-6 and TRBJ1-3, with 8 bases fitting TRBD1. The sample taken for sequencing was PBMCs. The receptor was derived from a female donor in good health and CMV-seropositive. CDR3 loop: CASSYSGQGGNTIYF. As DNA, the CDR3 is TGTGCCAGCAGTTACTCAGGACAGGGTGGAAACACCATATATTTT.